This T cell receptor (beta chain) was obtained from a study of blood T cell repertoires in COVID-19. Data came from immunoSEQ multiplex PCR; TCRdb stores just in-frame clones and leaves some out. Counted here are fewer than 350,000 clones, roughly 90% occurring once; the ten biggest clones make up roughly 12%. This CDR3 is 14 amino acids long. Germline V lookup: CDR1 ENHRY, CDR2 SYGVKD. V was cut by 6 bases and J by 5 bases, with 16 bases left in between. J is TRBJ1-2 and V is TRBV10-3; weak D call: TRBD1 (5 bases). The sequence derives from a woman younger than 45 with COVID-19, enrolled during active disease. The sequenced sample consisted of peripheral blood. The CDR3 is CAISRATETYGYTF. CDR3 coding DNA: TGTGCCATCAGCAGAGCGACAGAGACGTATGGCTACACCTTC.